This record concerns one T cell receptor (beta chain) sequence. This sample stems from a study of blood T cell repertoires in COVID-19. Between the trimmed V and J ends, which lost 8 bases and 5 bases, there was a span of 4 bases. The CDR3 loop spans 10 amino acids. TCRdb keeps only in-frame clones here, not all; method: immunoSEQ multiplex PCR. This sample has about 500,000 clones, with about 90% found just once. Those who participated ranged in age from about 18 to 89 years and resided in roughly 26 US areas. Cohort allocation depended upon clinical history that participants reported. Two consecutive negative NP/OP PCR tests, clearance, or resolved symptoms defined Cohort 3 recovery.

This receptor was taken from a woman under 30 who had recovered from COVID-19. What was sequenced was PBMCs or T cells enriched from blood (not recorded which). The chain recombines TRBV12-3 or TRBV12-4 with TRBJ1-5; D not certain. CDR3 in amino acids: CASGYQPQHF. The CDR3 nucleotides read TGTGCCAGCGGCTATCAGCCCCAGCATTTT.